This T cell receptor beta chain was recorded in a study of blood T cell repertoires in COVID-19. Study background: The samples span acute and convalescent COVID-19 from the United States, Italy and Spain. Sources were T cells, B-cell-depleted T cells, or PBMCs; the material itself was cDNA or gDNA.

The protocol was immunoSEQ multiplex PCR, while the TCRdb copy is restricted to in-frame clones and leaves out a portion. Altogether around 170,000 clones are present, around 81% being singletons, with the ten largest covering over 10%. CDR3 length: 15 residues. V was trimmed by 5 bases and J by 1 base, leaving 14 bases between them. Germline values: CDR1 SGHTA, CDR2 FQGNSA. Material: peripheral blood. The TCR sequence derives from a man in his 70s who had recovered from COVID-19. This sequence joins TRBV7-2 and TRBJ2-5; unclear D gene. The CDR3 bases are TGTGCCAGCAGCCCCCAGCCGCGGTTCCAAGAGACCCAGTACTTC. It codes for CASSPQPRFQETQYF.